What follows are 2 T cell receptor beta chains derived from one specimen sequenced in a study of T cells after yellow fever vaccination. TCRdb called the 5' RACE reads again in MiXCR, with one record for every CDR3 protein. The sample includes about 330,000 distinct CDR3 sequences, 6.5% to 8.5% of them seen just once. Sequencing was performed on PBMCs, taken roughly 47 days after the first yellow fever vaccination. The receptor set was obtained from a man between 18 and 35 years old who received the YFV17D yellow fever vaccine.

The chain combines TRBV5-1 with TRBJ1-1, with TRBD1 matching 7 bases. This CDR3 has 13 residues. CDR1 SGHRS and CDR2 YFSETQ come from the germline V gene. Trimming removed 4 bases from V and 3 bases from J; junction bases left unmatched: 3. CDR3 sequence: CASSKGAYTEAFF. For the CDR3, the DNA is TGCGCCAGCAGCAAGGGGGCGTACACTGAAGCTTTCTTT.

Note on this clonotype: A much larger clone is a single base away; this may be a read error. The chain links TRBV19 to TRBJ2-1; D remains unclear. The CDR3 runs 12 residues. Germline CDR1 and CDR2: LNHDA and SQIVND (reference sequence). CDR3 in amino acids: CASSIFRNEQIF. The CDR3, as DNA: TGTGCCAGTAGTATATTTAGGAATGAGCAGATCTTC.